This TCR beta chain is drawn from a study of lymphopenia after photon versus proton radiotherapy. The trim removed 1 base at V and 4 bases at J, leaving 2 bases unmatched. This CDR3 comprises 15 residues. The germline V gene encodes CDR1 SGHNT and CDR2 YENEEA. Study outcomes and limitations: A bigger post-nadir fall in TCR diversity correlated inversely with survival time in deceased patients. Proton therapy kept repertoires fairly stable, unlike photons, which gained effector/memory cells. After the lymphocyte nadir, photon-treated repertoires showed oligoclonal expansion, especially of CD8+ Temra cells.

In regard to this clone: Its antigen is not identified.

Sequenced by immunoSEQ multiplex PCR; TCRdb stores in-frame clones only, minus some. The data contain fewer than 70,000 clones, about 87% of them seen just once; the ten biggest clones take up more than 10%. Material: peripheral blood, obtained from a patient treated with proton-based radiotherapy. This sequence was found in a man older than 75 with esophageal cancer. The chain uses TRBV11-3 and TRBJ2-2, with 8 bases that match TRBD1. The CDR3 nucleotides are TGTGCCAGCAGCTTAGGACAGGGGATCACCGGGGAGCTGTTTTTT. This sequence encodes CASSLGQGITGELFF.